The 5 T cell receptor beta chains listed next were all sequenced from one sample in a study of OX40 agonist ivuxolimab in advanced cancers. TCRdb's copy holds only in-frame clones and misses some; the assay was immunoSEQ multiplex PCR. The sample lists over 20,000 clones; approximately 86% were seen once. Material: CD4+ or CD8+ T cells sorted from blood, obtained in a trial of the OX40 agonist ivuxolimab. The receptors were gathered from an adult with an advanced solid tumor such as melanoma, head and neck, liver or kidney cancer.

The rearrangement joins TRBV19 to TRBJ2-1, with D perhaps matching TRBD1 (5 bases). Germline V gene lookup returns CDR1 LNHDA and CDR2 SQIVND (reference sequence). Deletions cut 3 bases from V and 5 bases from J, with 11 bases between. CDR3 length equals 14 residues. The CDR3 spells CASSIQGSNNEQFF. Written as DNA, the CDR3 is TGTGCCAGTAGTATCCAGGGCTCGAACAATGAGCAGTTCTTC.

The J gene is TRBJ1-6, the V gene TRBV11-2, with TRBD1 matching over 8 bases. There are 15 residues in the CDR3. Germline values: CDR1 SGHAT, CDR2 FQNNGV. J was trimmed by 5 bases and V by 6 bases; bases with no gene match: 6. CDR3 loop: CASSRDRGNNSPLHF. In DNA, the CDR3 is TGTGCCAGCAGTCGCGACAGGGGAAATAATTCACCCCTCCACTTT. The variable domain in full, with the rest retrieved from reference TRBV11-2 and TRBJ1-6, is EAGVAQSPRYKIIEKRQSVAFWCNPISGHATLYWYQQILGQGPKLLIQFQNNGVVDDSQLPKDRFSAERLKGVDSTLKIQPAKLEDSAVYLCASSRDRGNNSPLHFGNGTRLTVT.

The V call is TRBV4-1, the J call TRBJ1-6; no clear D gene. This CDR3 has 13 residues. Germline CDR1 and CDR2: MGHRA and YSYEKL. The V end was cut by 0 bases, the J end by 10 bases, with 7 bases between. The CDR3 DNA is TGCGCCAGCAGCCAAGATTTGGAGTCACCCCTCCACTTT. Translating gives CASSQDLESPLHF.

The chain uses TRBV4-1 and TRBJ2-7; 9 bases match TRBD2. From germline, CDR1 is MGHRA and CDR2 YSYEKL. The CDR3 extends over 16 amino acids. V was clipped by 1 base and J by 4 bases; unmatched bases: 8. The CDR3 DNA sequence: TGCGCCAGCAGCCAAGGGGGAAGCGGGAGGTCGTACGAGCAGTACTTC. It is translated as CASSQGGSGRSYEQYF.

The V call is TRBV7-9, the J call TRBJ1-1; TRBD1 is a possible D gene (5 bases). Deletions cut 0 bases from V and 0 bases from J, with 8 bases between. Germline loops: CDR1 SEHNR, CDR2 FQNEAQ (reference sequence). The CDR3 is made up of 15 amino acids. Here the CDR3 reads CASSLAEGLNTEAFF. CDR3 DNA: TGTGCCAGCAGCTTAGCGGAGGGACTGAACACTGAAGCTTTCTTT. The full variable domain, its missing parts supplied by reference TRBV7-9 and TRBJ1-1, is DTGVSQNPRHKITKRGQNVTFRCDPISEHNRLYWYRQTLGQGPEFLTYFQNEAQLEKSRLLSDRFSAERPKGSFSTLEIQRTEQGDSAMYLCASSLAEGLNTEAFFGQGTRLTVV.